This entry lists 25 T cell receptor beta chains sequenced from one sample in a study of cytomegalovirus exposure and HLA in healthy donors. The PCR used 60 Vbeta and 13 Jbeta primers. TCRdb's table, derived via immunoSEQ multiplex PCR, lists solely in-frame clones and lacks some. In the table there are under 140,000 clones, 76% of which are singletons. The sample comprised PBMCs. The receptors originated from a young man in good health and CMV-seropositive.

The J gene is TRBJ2-6, the V gene TRBV4-1; 10 bases match TRBD1. Per germline, CDR1 MGHRA and CDR2 YSYEKL. This CDR3 spans 19 amino acids. J lost 1 base, V lost 2 bases, and 8 bases had no gene match. CDR3 in amino acids: CASSQTPGTGVSGANVLTF. CDR3 coding DNA: TGCGCCAGCAGCCAAACTCCCGGGACAGGGGTGTCTGGGGCCAACGTCCTGACTTTC.

This clone turned up a few times. The genes are TRBV7-3 and TRBJ2-3; 10 positions match TRBD2. The CDR3 loop spans 16 amino acids. The germline gives CDR1 SGHTA, CDR2 FQGTGA. Trimming took 1 base from V and 5 from J; bases not matched to a gene: 6. The CDR3 is CASSLMLSGGGDTQYF. CDR3 nucleotide sequence: TGTGCCAGCAGCTTAATGCTAAGCGGGGGGGGAGATACGCAGTATTTT.

The chain uses TRBV4-1 and TRBJ2-5; D gene unclear. The germline CDR1 and CDR2 sequences are MGHRA and YSYEKL. Trimming took 4 bases from V and 4 from J, leaving 10 bases between them. The CDR3 covers 13 residues. DNA of the CDR3: TGCGCCAGCAGCCCCTTTCCGTCAGAGACCCAGTACTTC. It encodes CASSPFPSETQYF.

The chain combines TRBV9 with TRBJ2-7, with 9 bases matching TRBD2. V was clipped by 4 bases and J by 2 bases; unmatched bases: 7. CDR3 length: 15 residues. CDR1 and CDR2 (germline): SGDLS, YYNGEE. CDR3 sequence (DNA): TGTGCCAGCAGCCGTGGGGGGACTAGCACCTACGAGCAGTACTTC. Translating it yields CASSRGGTSTYEQYF.

The rearrangement joins TRBV7-6 to TRBJ1-4; D might be TRBD1 (5 bases). This CDR3 region has 14 residues. Trimming left V 1 base short and J 5 bases short, with 8 bases between. Per the germline V gene, CDR1 is SGHVS and CDR2 is FNYEAQ. CDR3 nucleotides: TGTGCCAGCAGCTTAGACAGGTCAAATGAAAAACTGTTTTTT. This translates into CASSLDRSNEKLFF.

Concerning this clone: The junction departs from germline at one end; a sequencing error may be responsible. The V and J genes are TRBV11-1 and TRBJ2-7; the D gene is possibly TRBD2 (5 bases). This CDR3 has 12 amino acids. Germline V gene sequence: CDR1 SGHAT, CDR2 FQDESV (reference sequence). DNA for the CDR3: TGTGCCAGCAGTTCGGACGGCCTAGCAATTGACTTC. Its protein is CASSSDGLAIDF.

This clone was recorded a few times. The chain combines TRBV4-1 with TRBJ2-7, with unresolved D. V lost 4 bases, J lost 2 bases, and 12 bases lay in between. This CDR3 region has 14 residues. In germline, CDR1 is MGHRA, CDR2 YSYEKL. The CDR3 loop is CASSRGQIAYEQYF. The CDR3 nucleotides are TGCGCCAGCAGCCGAGGCCAAATAGCCTACGAGCAGTACTTC.

V usage is TRBV29-1 and J usage is TRBJ1-2, with 8 bases that match TRBD1. There are 13 residues in the CDR3. CDR1 SQVTM and CDR2 ANQGSEA come from the germline V gene. With V trimmed by 5 bases and J by 8 bases, 10 bases remained unmatched. CDR3 region: CSVMEAGGWGYTF. In DNA, the CDR3 is TGCAGCGTTATGGAAGCAGGGGGCTGGGGCTACACCTTC.

The chain is built from TRBV6-5 and TRBJ1-2, with TRBD1 matching over 8 bases. J was trimmed by 5 bases and V by 5 bases; bases with no gene match: 10. The CDR3 contains 15 residues. Germline V gene data show CDR1 as MNHEY and CDR2 as SVGAGI. CDR3 DNA sequence: TGTGCCAGCAGTAGAATAGACAGGGGTGGTTATGGCTACACCTTC. Protein sequence: CASSRIDRGGYGYTF.

This chain links TRBV6-5 with TRBJ1-6, with D tentatively TRBD1 (5 bases). The germline CDR1 and CDR2 sequences are MNHEY and SVGAGI. Trimming shortened V by 0 bases and J by 10 bases, and 10 bases separated the two germline ends. The CDR3 sequence is 14 residues long. Here the CDR3 DNA reads TGTGCCAGCAGTTACTCGGGGGGTAACTCACCCCTCCACTTT. Translated, it gives CASSYSGGNSPLHF.

The chain couples TRBV10-2 to TRBJ1-2; D not resolved. The V end was cut by 3 bases, the J end by 3 bases, with 8 bases between. The CDR3 has 13 residues. Germline lookup yields CDR1 WSHSY and CDR2 SAAADI. The DNA of the CDR3 is TGCGCCAGCAGTGACAGGAATGACTATGGCTACACCTTC. Amino acids: CASSDRNDYGYTF.

The rearrangement joins TRBV5-1 to TRBJ2-7; D perhaps matches TRBD1 (5 bases). CDR1 and CDR2 from the germline V gene are SGHRS and YFSETQ. Deletions cut 4 bases from V and 3 bases from J, with 11 bases between. The CDR3 sequence is 13 residues long. The CDR3 region has the DNA TGCGCCAGCAGCCCTACAGGTGGCTACGAGCAGTACTTC. The encoded protein is CASSPTGGYEQYF.

The rearrangement links TRBV16 to TRBJ2-5; 9 bases align to TRBD2. The J segment lost 2 bases and the V segment lost 0 bases, leaving 4 bases of the junction unmatched. This CDR3 is built from 16 residues. The V gene's germline CDR1 is KGHSY and CDR2 FQNENV. CDR3 nucleotides: TGTGCCAGCAGCCAATCGGGAGCGGGGGGACAAGAGACCCAGTACTTC. It codes for CASSQSGAGGQETQYF.

V gene TRBV9 combines with J gene TRBJ2-1; possible D gene TRBD2, 7 bases. V was shortened by 5 bases and J by 6 bases, with 18 bases between the two germline ends. The germline CDR1 and CDR2 sequences are SGDLS and YYNGEE. The CDR3 is made up of 15 amino acids. The CDR3 sequence is CASSPAGAFLNEQFF. The DNA of the CDR3 is TGTGCCAGCAGTCCGGCGGGGGCCTTCCTCAATGAGCAGTTCTTC.

Concerning this clone: At one boundary the junction diverges from the germline segment, which might be a read error. The chain recombines TRBV7-2 with TRBJ2-5; 11 bases map to TRBD1. CDR3 size: 16 residues. Germline-derived CDR1 and CDR2 are SGHTA and FQGNSA. The CDR3 region is CASSYIPDRGREAQYF. The CDR3, as DNA: TGTGCCAGCAGCTACATTCCGGACAGGGGGCGAGAGGCCCAGTACTTC. Filled out from reference TRBV7-2 and TRBJ2-5, the complete variable domain reads GAGVSQSPSNKVTEKGKDVELRCDPISGHTALYWYRQSLGQGLEFLIYFQGNSAPDKSGLPSDRFSAERTGGSVSTLTIQRTQQEDSAVYLCASSYIPDRGREAQYFGPGTRLLVL.

This clone has a handful of counts. The chain links TRBV4-3 to TRBJ2-3; a weak D match, TRBD2 (7 bases). V was trimmed by 3 bases and J by 2 bases, leaving 24 bases between them. Per germline, CDR1 LGHNA and CDR2 YSLEER. The CDR3 extends over 19 amino acids. DNA for the CDR3: TGCGCCAGCAGCCATTCTAAAGACAGTGGGGGGGGGCCCACAGATACGCAGTATTTT. It codes for CASSHSKDSGGGPTDTQYF.

The chain is built from TRBV14 and TRBJ2-5, with D perhaps TRBD2 (5 bases). CDR1 is SGHDN, CDR2 FVKESK, per germline. The CDR3 contains 14 residues. Trimming removed 2 bases at V and 5 bases at J, with 12 bases between. CDR3: CASSQRGRAETQYF. The CDR3 region has the DNA TGTGCCAGCAGCCAACGAGGGCGAGCGGAGACCCAGTACTTC.

V is TRBV7-9 and J is TRBJ2-1, with 9 bases identical to TRBD1. The CDR3 is 16 amino acids. Trimming took 5 bases from V and 3 from J; bases not matched to a gene: 8. Germline V lookup: CDR1 SEHNR, CDR2 FQNEAQ (reference sequence). In DNA, the CDR3 is TGTGCCAGCAGCCGCGGGACAGGGACGTTCTACAATGAGCAGTTCTTC. It codes for CASSRGTGTFYNEQFF.

The chain carries TRBV4-3 and TRBJ1-2, with D perhaps TRBD1 (5 bases). The germline V gene has CDR1 LGHNA and CDR2 YSLEER. Trimming shortened V by 0 bases and J by 3 bases, and 8 bases separated the two germline ends. CDR3 length: 14 residues. CDR3 residues: CASSQDQGYYGYTF. The CDR3 region has the DNA TGCGCCAGCAGCCAAGATCAGGGCTACTATGGCTACACCTTC.

The rearrangement uses TRBV2 and TRBJ1-1; D gene unclear. With 5 bases removed from V and 1 base from J, the gap between germline ends came to 5 bases. Germline V gene lookup returns CDR1 SNHLY and CDR2 FYNNEI. This CDR3 is built from 12 residues. The CDR3 DNA sequence: TGTGCCAGCAGTCGGGAGAACACTGAAGCTTTCTTT. Encoded protein: CASSRENTEAFF.

The chain links TRBV2 to TRBJ1-5, with 11 nucleotides matching TRBD1. The CDR3 runs 14 residues. Germline CDR1 and CDR2: SNHLY and FYNNEI. V lost 6 bases to trimming and J lost 6 bases; unmatched junction nucleotides: 4. CDR3 bases: TGTGCCAGCAGACCGGGACAGGGGGTTCAGCCCCAGCATTTT. Protein: CASRPGQGVQPQHF.

J is TRBJ2-3 and V is TRBV2; possible D gene TRBD2, 5 bases. Germline CDR1 and CDR2: SNHLY and FYNNEI. The V end was cut by 1 base, the J end by 1 base, with 6 bases between. This CDR3 is 14 amino acids long. CDR3 residues: CASSEGGGTDTQYF. The CDR3 nucleotides are TGTGCCAGCAGTGAAGGGGGAGGCACAGATACGCAGTATTTT.

The V gene is TRBV7-9, the J gene TRBJ2-4, with D perhaps TRBD1 (7 bases). This CDR3 contains 16 residues. V dropped 3 bases and J dropped 0 bases, with 12 bases sitting between them. The germline V gene encodes CDR1 SEHNR and CDR2 FQNEAQ (reference sequence). CDR3 amino acids: CASSLQGDLAKNIQYF. The CDR3, as DNA: TGTGCCAGCAGCTTGCAGGGGGACTTAGCCAAAAACATTCAGTACTTC.

V gene TRBV27 combines with J gene TRBJ2-1; 8 bases are shared with TRBD2. Germline loops: CDR1 MNHEY, CDR2 SMNVEV (reference sequence). This CDR3 is 18 amino acids long. After removal of 0 bases from V and 5 bases from J, the junction contained 12 bases not matched to a gene. The CDR3 sequence: CASSLSTDERGPHNEQFF. In nucleotides, the CDR3 is TGTGCCAGCAGTTTATCCACCGACGAGCGGGGGCCCCACAATGAGCAGTTCTTC.

V is TRBV19 and J is TRBJ2-3; D may be TRBD2 (6 bases). The germline V and J ends were trimmed by 11 bases and 3 bases, with 21 bases remaining between them. The CDR3 is 15 residues long. The V gene's germline CDR1 is LNHDA and CDR2 SQIVND (reference sequence). The CDR3 coding sequence is TGTGCCTTCCTCCAGGGCCGGGGGTATACAGATACGCAGTATTTT. It codes for CAFLQGRGYTDTQYF.